These 8 T cell receptor beta chains came from one sample sequenced in a study of radiotherapy plus CTLA-4 blockade in lung cancer. Measured with immunoSEQ multiplex PCR; TCRdb has only the in-frame clones, and not every one. The table has around 56,000 clones, 70% to 85% seen once. The sequenced sample was peripheral blood, obtained from a patient treated with radiotherapy plus ipilimumab. The receptors come from a human donor with non-small cell lung cancer who had a complete response to radiotherapy plus ipilimumab.

The chain employs TRBV6-1 and TRBJ2-6; 7 bases map to TRBD1. The CDR3 covers 15 residues. Germline V gene data show CDR1 as MNHNS and CDR2 as SASEGT. The V gene end was trimmed by 7 bases and the J gene end by 3 bases; junction bases not matched to a gene: 6. The DNA for the CDR3 is TGTGCCAGCACCCCGACAGGGATTGGGGCCAACGTCCTGACTTTC. This translates into CASTPTGIGANVLTF.

This clone was recorded once. The chain joins TRBV4-3 to TRBJ2-1; 11 nucleotides line up with TRBD1. Losses at the gene ends were 5 bases for V and 4 bases for J; bases not matched to a gene: 10. This CDR3 has 17 residues. Germline CDR1 reads LGHNA; CDR2 reads YSLEER. The CDR3 DNA sequence: TGCGCCAGCAGCGGACAGGGGGCTAGCGGGATGTACAATGAGCAGTTCTTC. It translates to CASSGQGASGMYNEQFF.

The chain employs TRBV7-2 and TRBJ1-6, with D possibly being TRBD1 (6 bases). This CDR3 is 13 amino acids long. The V end lost 5 bases, the J end lost 8 bases, and 10 bases lay between the germline ends. Per the germline V gene, CDR1 is SGHTA and CDR2 is FQGNSA. The CDR3 reads CASSPRQDSPLHF. In DNA form, the CDR3 reads TGTGCCAGCAGCCCACGACAGGATTCACCCCTCCACTTT.

This chain joins TRBV20-1 and TRBJ2-1; the D gene is possibly TRBD2 (5 bases). This CDR3 region has 11 residues. Germline CDR1 reads DFQATT; CDR2 reads SNEGSKA (reference sequence). Trimming cost V 2 bases and J 8 bases, with 7 bases left between them. The DNA of the CDR3 is TGCAGTGCTAGATGGGGAGATGAGCAGTTCTTC. It is translated as CSARWGDEQFF.

This chain links TRBV6-5 with TRBJ1-1; D is unresolved. The CDR3 loop spans 12 amino acids. V was trimmed by 6 bases and J by 5 bases, leaving 10 bases between them. CDR1 MNHEY and CDR2 SVGAGI come from the germline V gene. CDR3 sequence (DNA): TGTGCCAGCAGGGTCCCGGGGACTGAAGCTTTCTTT. Its protein is CASRVPGTEAFF.

This clone was picked up a small number of times. The chain carries TRBV5-1 and TRBJ1-1; possibly TRBD1 for D (5 bases). V lost 3 bases and J lost 4, with 16 bases in between. CDR3 size: 15 residues. Germline loops: CDR1 SGHRS, CDR2 YFSETQ. The CDR3 coding sequence is TGCGCCAGCAGCTCCCCGTTCCGGGGGGTCACTGAAGCTTTCTTT. Encoded protein: CASSSPFRGVTEAFF. Supplemented by reference TRBV5-1 and TRBJ1-1, the full variable domain reads KAGVTQTPRYLIKTRGQQVTLSCSPISGHRSVSWYQQTPGQGLQFLFEYFSETQRNKGNFPGRFSGRQFSNSRSEMNVSTLELGDSALYLCASSSPFRGVTEAFFGQGTRLTVV.

This rearrangement joins TRBV7-9 to TRBJ2-7; TRBD2 matches at 12 bases. The CDR3 runs to 13 residues. Per the germline V gene, CDR1 is SEHNR and CDR2 is FQNEAQ (reference sequence). CDR3 region: CASSLGSSGRAHV. CDR3 in DNA: TGTGCCAGCAGCTTAGGGTCTAGCGGGAGGGCCCACGTC.

The V and J genes are TRBV9 and TRBJ2-5, with a weak D call TRBD2 (5 bases). This CDR3 comprises 13 residues. From germline, CDR1 is SGDLS and CDR2 YYNGEE. Trimming pared 3 bases from V and 1 base from J, leaving 7 bases between. CDR3 sequence: CASSGTPQETQYF. For the CDR3, the DNA is TGTGCCAGCAGCGGGACTCCCCAAGAGACCCAGTACTTC.